The present entry profiles one T cell receptor (beta chain) with its context. Libraries were prepared by immunoSEQ multiplex PCR; TCRdb keeps only in-frame clonotypes and omits some of them. The sample includes some 1,100,000 clones, about 84% seen only once; the top ten take approximately 0.5%. Germline CDR1 is LNHDA and CDR2 is SQIVND (reference sequence). This CDR3 contains 16 residues. V lost 5 bases and J lost 4; bases outside the gene matches: 8. The data stem from a study of shared clonotypes between healthy human individuals. Study information: Per-donor plates numbered three CD4 naive, three CD4 memory, two CD8 naive and one CD8 memory.

This clonotype was obtained from a man aged 18-30 years in good health. Some clones in this sample may be carry-over from other donors' samples. Sequenced input: memory CD4+ T cells from PBMCs. Subset given: CD45RA-negative fraction. The chain employs TRBV19 and TRBJ1-5; TRBD1 agrees at 10 bases. CDR3 nucleotide sequence: TGTGCCAGTAGTTCATTACGGACAGGGGGAAATCAGCCCCAGCATTTT. It yields the protein CASSSLRTGGNQPQHF.